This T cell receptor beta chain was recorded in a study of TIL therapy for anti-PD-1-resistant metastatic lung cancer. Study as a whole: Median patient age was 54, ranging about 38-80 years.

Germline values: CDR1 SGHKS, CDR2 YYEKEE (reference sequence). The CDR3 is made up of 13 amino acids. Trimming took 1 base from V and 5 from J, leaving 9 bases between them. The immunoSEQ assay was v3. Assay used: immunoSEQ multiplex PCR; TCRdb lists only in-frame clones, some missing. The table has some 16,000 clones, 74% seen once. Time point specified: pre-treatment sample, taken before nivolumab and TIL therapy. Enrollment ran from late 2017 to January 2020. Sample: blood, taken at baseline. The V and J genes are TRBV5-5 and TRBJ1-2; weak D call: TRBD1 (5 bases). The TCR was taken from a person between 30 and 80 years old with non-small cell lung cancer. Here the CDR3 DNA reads TGTGCCAGCAGCTTGAGCAGGGAGTATGGCTACACCTTC. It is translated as CASSLSREYGYTF.